The entry below gives a single T cell receptor (beta chain) sequence along with its context. Trimming cost V 11 bases and J 7 bases, with 8 bases left between them. The CDR3 sequence is 10 residues long. Germline values: CDR1 MDHEN, CDR2 SYDVKM. The time point is: after trial treatment. The treatment was: LDRT plus nivolumab, ipilimumab, low-dose cyclophosphamide and aspirin (RACIN trial). TRAV and TRBV primers primed cDNA for both TCRalpha and TCRbeta. It was with a constant-region primer and a V-primer adapter that TCRs were amplified over 20 PCR cycles. TCRdb redid the calling of the reads with MiXCR, one entry per CDR3 protein. The sample has about 39,000 distinct CDR3 sequences; less than 25% are singletons. These data originate in a study of low-dose radiotherapy and immunotherapy resistance in tumors. Overall study: Cohort 1 was given 0.5 Gy fractions every 2 weeks, 6.5 Gy in total.

The chain couples TRBV28 to TRBJ1-4; TRBD1 is a possible D gene (5 bases). This TCR was recovered from a female donor with ovarian cancer. Sequenced here: PBMCs, sampled after low-dose radiotherapy plus immunotherapy. This chain's CDR3 is CASGPEKLFF. As DNA, the CDR3 is TGTGCCTCGGGACCTGAAAAACTGTTTTTT.